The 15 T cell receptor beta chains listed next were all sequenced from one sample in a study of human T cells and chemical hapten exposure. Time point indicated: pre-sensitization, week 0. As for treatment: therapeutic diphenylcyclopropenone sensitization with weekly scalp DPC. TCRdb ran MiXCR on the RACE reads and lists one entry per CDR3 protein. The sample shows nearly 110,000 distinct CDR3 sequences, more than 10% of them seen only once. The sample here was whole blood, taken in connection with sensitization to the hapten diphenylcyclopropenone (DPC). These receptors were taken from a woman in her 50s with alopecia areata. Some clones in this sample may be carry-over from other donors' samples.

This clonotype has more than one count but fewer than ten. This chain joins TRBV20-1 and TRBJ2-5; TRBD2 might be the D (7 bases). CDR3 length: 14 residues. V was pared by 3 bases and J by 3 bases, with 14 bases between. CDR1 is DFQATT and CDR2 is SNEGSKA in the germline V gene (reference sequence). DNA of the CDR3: TGCAGTGCTAGCACCGGGGGGCGAAAAGAGACCCAGTACTTC. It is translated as CSASTGGRKETQYF.

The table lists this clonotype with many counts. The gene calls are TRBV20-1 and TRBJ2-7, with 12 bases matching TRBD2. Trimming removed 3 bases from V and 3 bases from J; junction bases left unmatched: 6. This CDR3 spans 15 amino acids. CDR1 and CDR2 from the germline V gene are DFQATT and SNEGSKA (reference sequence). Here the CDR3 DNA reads TGCAGTGCTAGGGGACTAGCGGGCGCTTACTACGAGCAGTACTTC. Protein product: CSARGLAGAYYEQYF.

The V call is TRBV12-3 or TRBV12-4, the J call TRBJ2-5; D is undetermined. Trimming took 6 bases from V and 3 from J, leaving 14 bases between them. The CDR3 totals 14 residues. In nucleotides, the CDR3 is TGTGCCAGCAGCATGGTCTCCCCCAAAGAGACCCAGTACTTC. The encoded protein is CASSMVSPKETQYF.

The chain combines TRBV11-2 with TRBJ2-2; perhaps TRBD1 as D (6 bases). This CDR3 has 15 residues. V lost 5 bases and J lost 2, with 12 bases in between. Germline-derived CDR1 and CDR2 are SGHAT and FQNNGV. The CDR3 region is CASSPGHLNTGELFF. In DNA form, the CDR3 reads TGTGCCAGCAGCCCGGGACACCTTAACACCGGGGAGCTGTTTTTT.

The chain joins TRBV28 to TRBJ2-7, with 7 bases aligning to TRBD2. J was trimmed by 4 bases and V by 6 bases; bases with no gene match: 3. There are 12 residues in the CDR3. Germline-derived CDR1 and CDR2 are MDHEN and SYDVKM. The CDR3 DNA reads TGTGCCAGCAGCGGGGGGAAGTACGAGCAGTACTTC. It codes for CASSGGKYEQYF.

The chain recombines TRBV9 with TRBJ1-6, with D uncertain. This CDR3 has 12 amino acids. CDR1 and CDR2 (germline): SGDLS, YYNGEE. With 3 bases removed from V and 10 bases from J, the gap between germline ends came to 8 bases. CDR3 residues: CASSAPGSPLHF. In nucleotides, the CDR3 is TGTGCCAGCAGCGCTCCGGGGTCACCCCTCCACTTT.

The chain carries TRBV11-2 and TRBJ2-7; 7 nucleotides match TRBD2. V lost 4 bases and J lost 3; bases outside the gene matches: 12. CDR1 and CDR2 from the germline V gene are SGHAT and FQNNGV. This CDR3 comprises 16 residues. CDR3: CASSSTRGGSSYEQYF. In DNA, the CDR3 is TGTGCCAGCAGCTCAACGCGGGGCGGGAGTAGCTACGAGCAGTACTTC.

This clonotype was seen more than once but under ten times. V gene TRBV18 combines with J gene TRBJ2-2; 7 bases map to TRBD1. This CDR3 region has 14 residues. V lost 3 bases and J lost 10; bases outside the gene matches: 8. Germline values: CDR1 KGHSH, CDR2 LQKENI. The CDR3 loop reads CASSPGTDLSELFF. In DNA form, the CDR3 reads TGTGCCAGCTCACCCGGGACAGACCTATCGGAGCTGTTTTTT.

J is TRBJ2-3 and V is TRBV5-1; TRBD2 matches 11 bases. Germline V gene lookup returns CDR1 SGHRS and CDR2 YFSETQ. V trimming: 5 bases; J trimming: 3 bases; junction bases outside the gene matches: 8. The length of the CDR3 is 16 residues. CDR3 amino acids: CASRPLGLAATDTQYF. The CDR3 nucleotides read TGCGCCAGCAGGCCCCTGGGACTAGCGGCGACAGATACGCAGTATTTT.

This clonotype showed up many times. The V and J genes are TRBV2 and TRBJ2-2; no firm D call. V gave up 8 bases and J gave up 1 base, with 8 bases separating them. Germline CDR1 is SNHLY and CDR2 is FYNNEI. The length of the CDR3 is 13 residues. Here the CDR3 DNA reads TGTGCCAGCCTGACCGGGAACACCGGGGAGCTGTTTTTT. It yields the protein CASLTGNTGELFF.

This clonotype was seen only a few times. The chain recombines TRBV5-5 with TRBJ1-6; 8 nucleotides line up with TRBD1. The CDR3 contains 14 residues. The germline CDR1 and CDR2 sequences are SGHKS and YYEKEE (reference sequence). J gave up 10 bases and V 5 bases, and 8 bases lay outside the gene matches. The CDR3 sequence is CASSPTGGRSPLHF. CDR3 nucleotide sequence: TGTGCCAGCAGTCCTACAGGGGGACGATCACCCCTCCACTTT.

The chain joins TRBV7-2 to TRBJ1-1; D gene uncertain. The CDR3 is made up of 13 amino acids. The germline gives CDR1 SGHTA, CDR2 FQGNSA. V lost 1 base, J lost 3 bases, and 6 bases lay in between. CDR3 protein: CASSLVAHTEAFF. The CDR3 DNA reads TGTGCCAGCAGCTTAGTTGCCCACACTGAAGCTTTCTTT.

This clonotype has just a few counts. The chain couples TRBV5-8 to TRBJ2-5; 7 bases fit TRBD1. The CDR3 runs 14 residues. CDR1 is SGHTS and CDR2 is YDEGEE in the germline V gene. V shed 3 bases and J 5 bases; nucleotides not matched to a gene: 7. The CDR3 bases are TGTGCCAGCAGCTATGGACAGGCTGGGGAGACCCAGTACTTC. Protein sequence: CASSYGQAGETQYF.

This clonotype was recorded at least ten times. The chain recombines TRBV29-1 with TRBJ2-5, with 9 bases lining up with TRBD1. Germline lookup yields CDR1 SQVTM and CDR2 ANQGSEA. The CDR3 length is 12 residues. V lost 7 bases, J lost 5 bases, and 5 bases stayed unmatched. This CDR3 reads CSALTGGETQYF. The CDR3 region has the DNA TGCAGCGCTTTGACAGGGGGGGAGACCCAGTACTTC.

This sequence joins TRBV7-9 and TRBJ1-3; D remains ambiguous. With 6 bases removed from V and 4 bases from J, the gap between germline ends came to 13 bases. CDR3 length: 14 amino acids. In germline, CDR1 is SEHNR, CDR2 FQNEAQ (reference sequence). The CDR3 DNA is TGTGCCAGCAGAGAGTCTCCCTCCGGAAACACCATATATTTT. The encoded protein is CASRESPSGNTIYF. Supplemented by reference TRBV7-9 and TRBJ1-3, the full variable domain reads DTGVSQNPRHKITKRGQNVTFRCDPISEHNRLYWYRQTLGQGPEFLTYFQNEAQLEKSRLLSDRFSAERPKGSFSTLEIQRTEQGDSAMYLCASRESPSGNTIYFGEGSWLTVV.